This TCR beta chain was found in a study of blood T cell repertoires in COVID-19. The V gene end was trimmed by 8 bases and the J gene end by 0 bases; junction bases not matched to a gene: 7. Per germline, CDR1 PRHDT and CDR2 FYEKMQ (reference sequence). The CDR3 covers 15 residues. This clone was seen a single time. Sequencing used immunoSEQ multiplex PCR; TCRdb keeps in-frame clones, though not all of them. The sample lists 250,000 to 300,000 clones; 89% were seen once. V gene TRBV13 combines with J gene TRBJ2-1; TRBD2 matches at 7 bases. Sequencing was performed on peripheral blood. This TCR was sampled from a woman aged 60-75 years with acute or convalescent COVID-19. In DNA, the CDR3 is TGTGCCAGCCACCTCGGCGGGAGCTCCTACAATGAGCAGTTCTTC. Amino acid sequence: CASHLGGSSYNEQFF.